This T cell receptor beta chain stems from a study of tumor-infiltrating lymphocytes in primary liver carcinoma. The template, roughly 550 ng total RNA, yielded TCR beta cDNA made with a constant-region primer. Libraries for TCR beta were built through three nested multiplex PCR rounds, which together made up a slightly modified ARM-PCR procedure. Amplification in the first two PCR rounds was performed using TRBV1-TRBV30 forward primers and a C-beta reverse primer for roughly 10 cycles each. TCRdb fed the multiplex PCR reads into MiXCR, producing one record per CDR3 protein. The table shows approximately 76,000 distinct CDR3 sequences, with over 70% occurring only once. The CDR3 has 15 amino acids, counting both end residues. Per the germline V gene, CDR1 is SQVTM and CDR2 is ANQGSEA. Comments on this clonotype: Its antigen is undetermined. A much larger clone is a single base away; this may be a read error. No conserved phenylalanine or tryptophan is present at the end of the CDR3, so a read error is the likely explanation. It is unclear where the CDR3 begins or ends on the DNA, so no DNA is shown, and the CDR3 is as TCRdb lists it.

General study points: Tumor region pairs outstripped tumor-adjacent and tumor-blood pairs in overlap. Only about 8-24% of top clones spanned all five tumor regions. Top-250-clone fractions were significantly higher in tumors than in blood (p = 0.039).

Scientists recovered RNA and DNA together from approximately 20-30 mg of unsorted bulk tissue. Collection of samples drew on five separate regions of each tumor. The chain has TRBV29-1 and TRBJ2-1; the table assigns TRBD2, which was not confirmed against the DNA. The sequence came from a woman in her fifties or sixties with primary liver carcinoma and hepatitis B virus infection. Material: liver tumor tissue from sampling region 4. Subset denoted: tumor region T4, right-lateral pole. The chain's CDR3 is CSVSTSGRVNNERFL.